This T cell receptor (beta chain) was identified during a study of T cell changes during pregnancy in multiple sclerosis. This clone appeared a single time. Assay used: immunoSEQ multiplex PCR; TCRdb lists only in-frame clones, some missing. The sample includes tens of thousands of clones, over 80% of them seen just once. Trimming removed 4 bases from V and 0 bases from J, with 9 bases in between. Germline V gene sequence: CDR1 SGHAT, CDR2 FQNNGV. This CDR3 is 14 amino acids long. The material was peripheral blood, obtained in the third trimester of pregnancy. The rearrangement joins TRBV11-2 to TRBJ1-2; no definite D call. The source of this sequence is a female donor in good health, enrolled as a control in a pregnancy study. CDR3 DNA: TGTGCCAGCAGCTGGGCAGAAGCTAACTATGGCTACACCTTC. Translating gives CASSWAEANYGYTF.